This TCR beta chain derives from a study of cytomegalovirus exposure and HLA in healthy donors. Study in general: Out of about 190 million T cells, an earlier analysis found around 110 million unique TCR beta sequences in total.

Study results and limitations: Rarity held for most TCR sequences, but there were some public TCRs that occurred in many donors. Previous analysis showed most TCR beta V segments were productive about 87% or about 30% of the time.

CDR1 is SGHTA and CDR2 is FQGNSA in the germline V gene. With 4 bases removed from V and 4 bases from J, the gap between germline ends came to 13 bases. CDR3 size: 14 residues. This clone appeared a few times. Its antigen is unknown. This sample includes further DNA sequences coding for the same CDR3. 60 Vbeta and 13 Jbeta primers were used in PCR. This table comes from immunoSEQ multiplex PCR, and its TCRdb copy is limited to in-frame clones, with some not included. The sample yields about 110,000 clones, 65% to 75% seen once. This sequence was found in a female donor in good health and CMV-seronegative. The sequencing sample was made of PBMCs. This chain connects TRBV7-2 to TRBJ1-1, with D perhaps matching TRBD1 (5 bases). In DNA form, the CDR3 reads TGTGCCAGCAGCTCTCAGGGTTTCGGCACTGAAGCTTTCTTT. Amino acids: CASSSQGFGTEAFF.